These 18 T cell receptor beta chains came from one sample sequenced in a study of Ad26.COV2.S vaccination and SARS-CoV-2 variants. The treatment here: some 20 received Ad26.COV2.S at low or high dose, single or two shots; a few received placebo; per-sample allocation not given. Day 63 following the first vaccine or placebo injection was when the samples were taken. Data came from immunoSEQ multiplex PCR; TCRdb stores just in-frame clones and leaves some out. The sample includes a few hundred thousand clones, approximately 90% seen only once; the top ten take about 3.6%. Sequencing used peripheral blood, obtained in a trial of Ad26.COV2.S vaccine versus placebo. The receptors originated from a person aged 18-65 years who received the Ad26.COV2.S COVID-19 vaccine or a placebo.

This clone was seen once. The CDR3 is CASSQATTGAYTDTQYF. CDR3 nucleotides: TGCGCCAGCAGCCAAGCTACAACAGGGGCTTACACAGATACGCAGTATTTT. The chain joins TRBV4-1 to TRBJ2-3, with 7 bases fitting TRBD1. J gave up 2 bases and V 1 base, and 9 bases lay outside the gene matches. In germline, CDR1 is MGHRA, CDR2 YSYEKL. This CDR3 is built from 17 residues.

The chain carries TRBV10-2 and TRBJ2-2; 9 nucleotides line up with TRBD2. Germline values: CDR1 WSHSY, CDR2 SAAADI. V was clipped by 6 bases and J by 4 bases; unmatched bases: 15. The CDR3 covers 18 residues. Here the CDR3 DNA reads TGCGCCAGCAGGGAAGGGTGGCGGGGGGGCCTCGGCACCGGGGAGCTGTTTTTT. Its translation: CASREGWRGGLGTGELFF.

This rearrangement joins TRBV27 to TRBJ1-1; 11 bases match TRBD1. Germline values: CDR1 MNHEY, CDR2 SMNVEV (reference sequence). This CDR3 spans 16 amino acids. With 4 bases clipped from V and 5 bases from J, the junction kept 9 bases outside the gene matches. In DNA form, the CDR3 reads TGTGCCAGCAGTTCGGGACAGGGGGGTGGATGGACTGAAGCTTTCTTT. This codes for CASSSGQGGGWTEAFF.

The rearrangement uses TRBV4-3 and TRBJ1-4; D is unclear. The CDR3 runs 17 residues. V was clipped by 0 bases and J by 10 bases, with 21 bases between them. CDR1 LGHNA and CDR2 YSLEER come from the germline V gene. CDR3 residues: CASSQDPLTTAFGKLFF. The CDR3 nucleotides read TGCGCCAGCAGCCAAGACCCACTAACCACCGCCTTCGGAAAACTGTTTTTT.

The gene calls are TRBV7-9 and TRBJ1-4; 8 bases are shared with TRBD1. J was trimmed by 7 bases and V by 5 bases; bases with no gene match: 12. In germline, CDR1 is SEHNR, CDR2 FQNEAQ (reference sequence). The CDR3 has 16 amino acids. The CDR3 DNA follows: TGTGCCAGCAGCCAAAATCAGGGGGCGGGCGTTGAAAAACTGTTTTTT. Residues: CASSQNQGAGVEKLFF. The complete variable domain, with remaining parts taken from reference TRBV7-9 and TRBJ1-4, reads DTGVSQNPRHKITKRGQNVTFRCDPISEHNRLYWYRQTLGQGPEFLTYFQNEAQLEKSRLLSDRFSAERPKGSFSTLEIQRTEQGDSAMYLCASSQNQGAGVEKLFFGSGTQLSVL.

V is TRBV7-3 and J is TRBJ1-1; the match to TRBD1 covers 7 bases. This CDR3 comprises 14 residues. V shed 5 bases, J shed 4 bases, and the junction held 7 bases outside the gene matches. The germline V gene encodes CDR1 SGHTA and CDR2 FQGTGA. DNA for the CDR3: TGTGCCAGCAGCCCGCAGGGGGGGAGCACTGAAGCTTTCTTT. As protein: CASSPQGGSTEAFF.

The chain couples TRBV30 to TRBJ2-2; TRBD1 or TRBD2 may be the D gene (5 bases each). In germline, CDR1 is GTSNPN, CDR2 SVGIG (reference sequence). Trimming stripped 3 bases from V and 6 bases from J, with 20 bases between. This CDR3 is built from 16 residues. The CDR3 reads CAWRPLTGAMAGELFF. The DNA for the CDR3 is TGTGCCTGGAGGCCACTTACCGGGGCCATGGCCGGGGAGCTGTTTTTT.

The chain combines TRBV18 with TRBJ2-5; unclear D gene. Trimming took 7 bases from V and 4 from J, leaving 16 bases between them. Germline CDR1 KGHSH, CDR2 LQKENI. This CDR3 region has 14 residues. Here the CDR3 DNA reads TGTGCCAGCTTGCCCGATGGAGCAGGAGAGACCCAGTACTTC. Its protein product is CASLPDGAGETQYF.

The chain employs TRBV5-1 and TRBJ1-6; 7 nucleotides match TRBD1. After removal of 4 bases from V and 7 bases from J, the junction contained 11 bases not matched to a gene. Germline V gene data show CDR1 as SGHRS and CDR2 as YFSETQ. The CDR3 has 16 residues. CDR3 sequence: CASSQATGRENSPLHF. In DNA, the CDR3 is TGCGCCAGCAGCCAGGCGACAGGGAGGGAGAATTCACCCCTCCACTTT.

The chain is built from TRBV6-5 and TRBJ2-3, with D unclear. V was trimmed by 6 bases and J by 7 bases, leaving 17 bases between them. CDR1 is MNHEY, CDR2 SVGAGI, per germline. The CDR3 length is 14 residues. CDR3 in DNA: TGTGCCAGCAGGCCTTCCGACGTACAAAATACGCAGTATTTT. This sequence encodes CASRPSDVQNTQYF.

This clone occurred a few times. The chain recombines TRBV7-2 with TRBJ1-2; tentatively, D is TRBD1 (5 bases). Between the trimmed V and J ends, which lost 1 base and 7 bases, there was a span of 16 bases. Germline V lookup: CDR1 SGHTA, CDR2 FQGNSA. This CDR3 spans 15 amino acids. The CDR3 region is CASSLVGTPQGGYTF. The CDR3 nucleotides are TGTGCCAGCAGCTTAGTCGGAACCCCTCAGGGTGGCTACACCTTC.

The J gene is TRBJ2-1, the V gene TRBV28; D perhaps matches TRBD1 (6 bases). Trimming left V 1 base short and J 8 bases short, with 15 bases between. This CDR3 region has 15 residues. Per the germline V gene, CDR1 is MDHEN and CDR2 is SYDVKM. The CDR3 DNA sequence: TGTGCCAGCAGTTTATCATACAACAGGGCATATGAGCAGTTCTTC. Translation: CASSLSYNRAYEQFF.

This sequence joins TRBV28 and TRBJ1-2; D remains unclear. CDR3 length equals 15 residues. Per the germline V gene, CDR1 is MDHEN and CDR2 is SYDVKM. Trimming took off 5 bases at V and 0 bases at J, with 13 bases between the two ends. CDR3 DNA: TGTGCCAGCAGTACCCCCGACCGAGCTAACTATGGCTACACCTTC. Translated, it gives CASSTPDRANYGYTF.

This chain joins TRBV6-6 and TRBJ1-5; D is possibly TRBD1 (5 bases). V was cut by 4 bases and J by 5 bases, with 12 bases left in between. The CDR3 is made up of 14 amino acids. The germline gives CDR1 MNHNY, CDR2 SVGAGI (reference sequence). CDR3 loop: CASSSDRGHQPQHF. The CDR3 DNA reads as TGTGCCAGCAGTTCCGACAGAGGACATCAGCCCCAGCATTTT.

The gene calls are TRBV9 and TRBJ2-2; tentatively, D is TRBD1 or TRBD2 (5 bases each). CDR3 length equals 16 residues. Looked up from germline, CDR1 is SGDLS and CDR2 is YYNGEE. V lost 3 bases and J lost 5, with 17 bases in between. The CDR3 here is CASSAQTGPRTGELFF. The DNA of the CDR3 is TGTGCCAGCAGCGCCCAAACGGGACCCCGTACCGGGGAGCTGTTTTTT.

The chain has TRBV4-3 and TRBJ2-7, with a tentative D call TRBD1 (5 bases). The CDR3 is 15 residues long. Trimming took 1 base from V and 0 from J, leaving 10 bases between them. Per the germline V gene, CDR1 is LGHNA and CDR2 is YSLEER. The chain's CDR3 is CASSQGVGASYEQYF. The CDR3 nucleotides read TGCGCCAGCAGCCAAGGCGTAGGGGCCTCCTACGAGCAGTACTTC.

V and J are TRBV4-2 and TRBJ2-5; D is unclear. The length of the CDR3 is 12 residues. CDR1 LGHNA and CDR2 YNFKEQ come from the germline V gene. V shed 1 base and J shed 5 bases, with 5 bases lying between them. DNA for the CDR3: TGTGCCAGCAGCCAAGGCCCGGAGACCCAGTACTTC. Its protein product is CASSQGPETQYF.

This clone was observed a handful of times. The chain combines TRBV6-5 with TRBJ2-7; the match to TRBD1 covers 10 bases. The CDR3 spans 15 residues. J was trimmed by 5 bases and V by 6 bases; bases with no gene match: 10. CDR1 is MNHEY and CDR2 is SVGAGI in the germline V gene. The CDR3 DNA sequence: TGTGCCAGCAGCGTAGATCCGGGACAGGGGAACGAGCAGTACTTC. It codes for CASSVDPGQGNEQYF.